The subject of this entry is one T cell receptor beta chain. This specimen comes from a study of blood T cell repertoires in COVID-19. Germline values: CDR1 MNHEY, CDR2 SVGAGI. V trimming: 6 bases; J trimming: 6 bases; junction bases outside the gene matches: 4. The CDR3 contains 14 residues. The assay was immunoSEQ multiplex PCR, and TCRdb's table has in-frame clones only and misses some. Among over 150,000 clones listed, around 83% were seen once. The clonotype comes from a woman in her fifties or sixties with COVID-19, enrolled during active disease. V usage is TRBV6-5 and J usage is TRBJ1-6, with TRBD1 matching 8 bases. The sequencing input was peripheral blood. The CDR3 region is CASRPTGVNSPLHF. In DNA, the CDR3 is TGTGCCAGCAGGCCGACAGGGGTTAATTCACCCCTCCACTTT.